Following are 3 T cell receptor beta chains from one sample sequenced in a study of PD-1 blockade in mismatch repair-deficient tumors. Method: immunoSEQ multiplex PCR; TCRdb's copy keeps in-frame clones and lacks some. This sample yields tens of thousands of clones, of which roughly 80% are seen a single time; roughly 6% belongs to the top ten. Specimen: peripheral blood, collected 44 weeks after starting pembrolizumab. The receptors shown here come from an adult with mismatch repair-deficient cancer.

The chain is built from TRBV29-1 and TRBJ2-5; D remains ambiguous. The CDR3 spans 11 residues. Per the germline V gene, CDR1 is SQVTM and CDR2 is ANQGSEA. V lost 7 bases, J lost 5 bases, and 11 bases lay in between. CDR3 in DNA: TGCAGCGCCCGACAAAGCGAGACCCAGTACTTC. Translation gives CSARQSETQYF.

The J gene is TRBJ1-1, the V gene TRBV9; perhaps TRBD1 as D (5 bases). The ends were cut back, 2 bases at V and 6 bases at J, with 11 bases in the middle. Germline V CDR1 and CDR2: SGDLS, YYNGEE. This CDR3 is 13 amino acids long. The CDR3 nucleotides read TGTGCCAGCAGCGTCGCAGGGTTTCCTGAAGCTTTCTTT. This sequence encodes CASSVAGFPEAFF.

The rearrangement joins TRBV6-5 to TRBJ2-1, with D perhaps matching TRBD2 (5 bases). V was shortened by 2 bases and J by 3 bases, with 11 bases between the two germline ends. The CDR3 has 15 amino acids. Germline V CDR1 and CDR2: MNHEY, SVGAGI. The CDR3 region has the DNA TGTGCCAGCAGTTACACTAGTCTGGGCTACAATGAGCAGTTCTTC. Encoded protein: CASSYTSLGYNEQFF.